The count of the clone carrying this T cell receptor (beta chain) is one. The target antigen is unknown. The germline gives CDR1 SGDLS, CDR2 YYNGEE. The CDR3 consists of 15 residues. V lost 4 bases, J lost 3 bases, and 16 bases lay in between. The record originates from a study of T cell responses to AZD1222 COVID-19 vaccine. Notes on the study in general: Spike-specific TCR breadth rose after two AZD1222 doses, and depth rose as well. Of spike-specific TCRs, nearly half reportedly target regions left unmutated in variants. It was only after the peak T cell response that any repertoires were sampled.

Some clones are missing from TCRdb's copy, which holds only in-frame ones; the method was immunoSEQ multiplex PCR. The sample lists 150,000 to 200,000 clones; 88% were seen once. This specimen was peripheral blood, taken 28 days after the second AZD1222 dose. The chain employs TRBV9 and TRBJ1-1; D is perhaps TRBD1 (5 bases). This clonotype was sampled from an adult who received the AZD1222 COVID-19 vaccine. The CDR3 sequence: CASSFSGTGDTEAFF. The CDR3, as DNA: TGTGCCAGCAGCTTCTCCGGGACGGGTGACACTGAAGCTTTCTTT.